A selection of T cell receptor beta chains follows, all from one sample in a study of blood T cell repertoires in COVID-19. Generated by immunoSEQ multiplex PCR, the TCRdb table keeps only in-frame clones and is missing some. Of tens of thousands of clones detected, around 86% appear once; the ten largest clones hold roughly 18%. The sequencing input was peripheral blood. All receptors come from a woman aged 55-70 years with active COVID-19. Both conserved end residues are part of each CDR3. The D gene is left open where the match is weak. Where a row states a size, it is once, few, many or the class of an expanded clone; other rows omit it.

>TRBJ2-1|TRBV5-4|TRBD1|-
TGTGCCTGTGGCCGGGACAGGGGTTACAATGAGCAGTTCTTC
CACGRDRGYNEQFF
>TRBJ1-3|TRBV11-2|-|-
TGTGCCAGCAGCTTTAATGGAAACACCATATATTTT
CASSFNGNTIYF
>TRBJ1-2|TRBV6-2/TRBV6-3|-|-
TGTGCCAGCAGTTTGTCCCCCGCGGGCTACACCTTC
CASSLSPAGYTF
>TRBJ2-3|TRBV4-1|-|-
TGCGCCAGCAGCCAAGATCGGTCCCGCGGGGCTAGCACAGATACGCAGTATTTT
CASSQDRSRGASTDTQYF
>TRBJ2-1|TRBV2|-|-
TGTGCCAGCAGTGCCCCGGGACAAAACAATGAGCAGTTCTTC
CASSAPGQNNEQFF
>TRBJ2-3|TRBV24-1|-|-
TGTGCCACCAGTGATCCCGACAGAGCTAGCACAGATACGCAGTATTTT
CATSDPDRASTDTQYF
>TRBJ2-7|TRBV28|TRBD2|-
TGTGCCAGCAGGACGGGCGGGAGATACGAGCAGTACTTC
CASRTGGRYEQYF
>TRBJ1-5|TRBV5-1|-|-
TGCGCCAGCAGCTTGGTGCCAGGGGAGGGCCAGCCCCAGCATTTT
CASSLVPGEGQPQHF
>TRBJ2-1|TRBV18|TRBD2|-
TGTGCCAGCTCAACTTGGGGTAGCGGGGGTATAAATGAGCAGTTCTTC
CASSTWGSGGINEQFF
>TRBJ1-2|TRBV6-5|TRBD1|-
TGTGCCAGCAGTTACTCGGCGGGGACAGGGAATGGCTACACCTTC
CASSYSAGTGNGYTF
>TRBJ1-1|TRBV7-9|TRBD1|-
TGTGCCAGCAGACACGGGACAGGGGAACTGGAAGCTTTCTTT
CASRHGTGELEAFF
>TRBJ1-6|TRBV7-7|-|few
TGTGCTAGCAGCTTCCCTTACGGGGGTTCGGGTATGCCACCCCTCCACTTT
CASSFPYGGSGMPPLHF
>TRBJ2-7|TRBV28|TRBD1|-
TGTGCCAGCAGAGAGGGACAGCAATACGAGCAGTACTTC
CASREGQQYEQYF
>TRBJ2-2|TRBV7-9|-|-
TGTGCCAGCAGCTTAATTGAGTTCACCGGGGAGCTGTTTTTT
CASSLIEFTGELFF
>TRBJ1-6|TRBV5-8|TRBD1|-
TGTGCCAGCAGCGTGCTCTTTGGGACAGGTCCGACCCTCCACTTT
CASSVLFGTGPTLHF
>TRBJ2-3|TRBV11-2|TRBD2|-
TGTGCCAGCAGCTTAGACGCGGGGGGCACAGATACGCAGTATTTT
CASSLDAGGTDTQYF
>TRBJ1-6|TRBV10-3|-|-
TGTGCCATCAGTGGGGACAAACGGCGAGATTCACCCCTCCACTTT
CAISGDKRRDSPLHF
>TRBJ1-2|TRBV2|TRBD1|-
TGTGCCAGCAGTGAGGGACAGTCCTTTTATGGCTACACCTTC
CASSEGQSFYGYTF
>TRBJ1-2|TRBV6-5|-|-
TGTGCCAGCAGTTACAGCTTAAACTATGGCTACACCTTC
CASSYSLNYGYTF
>TRBJ1-1|TRBV14|TRBD1|-
TGTGCCAGCAGCCGACAGGGGAACACTGAAGCTTTCTTT
CASSRQGNTEAFF
>TRBJ2-7|TRBV6-1|-|-
TGTGCCAGCGGTGAGGTACAGGTCTACGAGCAGTACTTC
CASGEVQVYEQYF
>TRBJ2-2|TRBV7-2|-|-
TGTGCCAGCAGCTATGACAGCTACGCGAACACCGGGGAGCTGTTTTTT
CASSYDSYANTGELFF
>TRBJ2-3|TRBV27|TRBD2|-
TGTGCCAGCAGCGGACTAGCGGGAGTGGAAGATACGCAGTATTTT
CASSGLAGVEDTQYF
>TRBJ2-1|TRBV19|-|once
TGTGCCAATTCGGGCCGGACCCTGGGGGGCTCCTACAATGAGCAGTTCTTC
CANSGRTLGGSYNEQFF
>TRBJ1-5|TRBV15|-|-
TGTGCCACCAGCGGCAGGGGTTATCTTCAGCCCCAGCATTTT
CATSGRGYLQPQHF
>TRBJ2-7|TRBV11-2|-|-
TGTGCCAGCAGCGGACTGGGGACATCGGGCTACGAGCAGTACTTC
CASSGLGTSGYEQYF
>TRBJ2-7|TRBV18|TRBD1|-
TGTGCCAGCTCACCCGGACAGGGCTTAGAAAAGCAGTACTTC
CASSPGQGLEKQYF
>TRBJ2-5|TRBV30|-|-
TGTGCCTGGAGTGTAATGGAGGCCCGATGGGGGACCCAGTACTTC
CAWSVMEARWGTQYF
>TRBJ2-2|TRBV25-1|TRBD2|-
TGTGCCAGCAGTGAATCAGCGGGAGGCCCCACCGGGGAGCTGTTTTTT
CASSESAGGPTGELFF
>TRBJ1-5|TRBV4-1|TRBD1|-
TGCGCCAGCAGCCAAGGGCTACAGGGGAGGAATCAGCCCCAGCATTTT
CASSQGLQGRNQPQHF
>TRBJ2-1|TRBV27|-|-
TGTGCCACCCAATCGGGAGACTTAGCTCAGTCGAATGAGCAGTTCTTC
CATQSGDLAQSNEQFF
>TRBJ1-2|TRBV2|TRBD1|-
TGTGCCAGCATTGGGGGGGCCGGGACAGGATCTAACTATGGCTACACCTTC
CASIGGAGTGSNYGYTF
>TRBJ2-7|TRBV5-4|TRBD1|once
TGTGCCAGCAGCTTGGCCGGGACAGGGAACGAGCAGTACTTC
CASSLAGTGNEQYF
>TRBJ2-3|TRBV7-9|TRBD1|-
TGTGCCAGCAGCGTGGGACAGGGGGGAGATACGCAGTATTTT
CASSVGQGGDTQYF
>TRBJ1-2|TRBV28|-|-
TGTGCCAGCAGTTTAACGGGCAGGGCAGGGGGCTACACCTTC
CASSLTGRAGGYTF
>TRBJ2-5|TRBV5-1|-|-
TGCGCCAGCAGCTTGGCCGATTTGACTACTGAGACCCAGTACTTC
CASSLADLTTETQYF
>TRBJ2-1|TRBV19|-|-
TGTGCCAGTAGTATAGTGGGCAGCTACAATGAGCAGTTCTTC
CASSIVGSYNEQFF
>TRBJ1-3|TRBV18|TRBD1|-
TGTGCCAGCTCACCTCGGAGGGACAGAAATTTT
CASSPRRDRNF
>TRBJ1-6|TRBV12-3/TRBV12-4|-|few
TGTGCCAGCACGGCCTCGGGGGATTCACCCCTCCACTTT
CASTASGDSPLHF
>TRBJ1-6|TRBV6-6|-|-
TGTGCCGGCAGTTACGACCGGAGCCTCCACTTT
CAGSYDRSLHF
>TRBJ2-5|TRBV6-5|TRBD1|-
TGTGCCAGCAGGGTGGACAGGGGATGGGGAGAGACCCAGTACTTC
CASRVDRGWGETQYF
>TRBJ2-7|TRBV4-2|-|-
TGTGCCAGCAGCCAAGAAGTCCGGGGAGGTGAGCAGTACTTC
CASSQEVRGGEQYF
>TRBJ2-5|TRBV12-3/TRBV12-4|TRBD2|-
TGTGCCAGCAGTCCCGATAGCGGGAGGGGGTACTTC
CASSPDSGRGYF
>TRBJ2-7|TRBV6-1|TRBD1|-
TGTGCCAGCAGTGAAGCCGGACAGGGATACTACGAGCAGTACTTC
CASSEAGQGYYEQYF
>TRBJ2-2|TRBV5-1|TRBD2|-
TGCGCCAGCAGCCGGACTAGCGGGAGCTCCGGGGAGCTGTTTTTT
CASSRTSGSSGELFF
>TRBJ2-5|TRBV5-6|TRBD1|-
TGTGCCAGCAGCTTGGGACAGGGGGTAGGAGAGACCCAGTACTTC
CASSLGQGVGETQYF
>TRBJ1-1|TRBV7-8|-|-
TGTGCCATCCGCAAGGAGGCCACAGGGTGGATGAACACTGAAGCTTTCTTT
CAIRKEATGWMNTEAFF
>TRBJ2-2|TRBV4-2|TRBD2|-
TGTGCCAGCAGCCAACCTAGCGGGAGGGCCGCCGGGGAGCTGTTTTTT
CASSQPSGRAAGELFF
>TRBJ1-2|TRBV6-5|-|-
TGTGCCAGCGCCGGGGGGGAAACTAACTATGGCTACACCTTC
CASAGGETNYGYTF
>TRBJ2-7|TRBV10-3|TRBD1|-
TGTGCCATCAGTGAAAACAGGGGGCGGTTCGAGCAGTACTTC
CAISENRGRFEQYF
>TRBJ2-3|TRBV25-1|-|-
TGTGCCAGCAGTGATATGGGTAGCGCCCTTAGAGATACGCAGTATTTT
CASSDMGSALRDTQYF